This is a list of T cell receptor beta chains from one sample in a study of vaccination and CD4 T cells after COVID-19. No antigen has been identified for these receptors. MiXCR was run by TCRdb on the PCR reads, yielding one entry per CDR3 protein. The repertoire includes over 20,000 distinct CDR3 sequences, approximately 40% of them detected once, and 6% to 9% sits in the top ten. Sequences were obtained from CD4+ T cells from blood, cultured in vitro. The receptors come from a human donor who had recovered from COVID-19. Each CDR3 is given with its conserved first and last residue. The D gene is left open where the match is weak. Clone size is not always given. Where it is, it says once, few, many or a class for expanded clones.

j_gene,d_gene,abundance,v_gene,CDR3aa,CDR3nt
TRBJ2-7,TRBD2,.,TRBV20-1,CSARDSGGGPYNEQYF,TGCAGTGCTAGAGATTCTGGGGGAGGGCCTTACAACGAGCAGTACTTC
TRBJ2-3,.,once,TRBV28,CASIPIAGDLPGTDTQYF,TGTGCCAGCATCCCGATTGCTGGGGACCTCCCGGGGACAGATACGCAGTATTTT
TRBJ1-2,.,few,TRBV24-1,CATSGERDGYTF,TGTGCCACCAGTGGGGAGCGGGATGGCTACACCTTC
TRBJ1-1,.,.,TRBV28,CASSLQSFGGAFF,TGTGCCAGCAGTTTACAAAGCTTTGGAGGAGCTTTCTTT
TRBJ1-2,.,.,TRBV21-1,CASSMEGPNYGYTF,TGTGCCAGCAGCATGGAAGGCCCAAACTATGGCTACACCTTC
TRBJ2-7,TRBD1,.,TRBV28,CASSPSGTGRKLYEQYF,TGTGCCAGCAGTCCGTCGGGGACAGGTCGGAAACTCTACGAGCAGTACTTC
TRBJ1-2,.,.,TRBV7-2,CASSQRPDGYTF,TGTGCCAGCAGCCAGCGTCCCGACGGCTACACCTTC
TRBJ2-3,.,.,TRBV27,CASSLTAGYTDTQYF,TGTGCCAGCAGTTTAACGGCGGGCTACACAGATACGCAGTATTTT
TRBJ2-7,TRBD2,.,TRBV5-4,CASSKGLAGATGYEQYF,TGTGCCAGCAGCAAAGGACTAGCGGGAGCTACCGGCTACGAGCAGTACTTC
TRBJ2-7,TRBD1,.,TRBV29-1,CSVGRDRYEQYF,TGCAGCGTGGGCCGGGACAGATACGAGCAGTACTTC
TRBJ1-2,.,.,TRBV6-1,CASSGPHTGSYGYTF,TGTGCCAGCAGTGGCCCGCACACAGGGAGTTATGGCTACACCTTC
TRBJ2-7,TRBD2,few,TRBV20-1,CSAFWTSGSGEQYF,TGCAGTGCTTTCTGGACTAGCGGGAGTGGGGAGCAGTACTTC
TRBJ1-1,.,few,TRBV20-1,CSARSGAPNTEAFF,TGCAGTGCTAGGAGTGGGGCACCGAACACTGAAGCTTTCTTT
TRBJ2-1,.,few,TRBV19,CASGPLDRSDNEQFF,TGTGCCAGTGGCCCACTAGATCGGAGTGACAATGAGCAGTTCTTC
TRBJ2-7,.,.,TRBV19,CASRRVGDKKQYF,TGTGCCAGTAGGCGGGTAGGGGACAAAAAGCAGTACTTC
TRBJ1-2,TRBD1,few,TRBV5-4,CASSQGAGYGYTF,TGTGCCAGCAGCCAGGGGGCTGGCTATGGCTACACCTTC
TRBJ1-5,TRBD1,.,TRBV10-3,CAIQGQGNNQPQHF,TGTGCCATCCAAGGACAGGGGAACAATCAGCCCCAGCATTTT
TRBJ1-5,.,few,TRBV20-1,CSLQSRVRNQPQHF,TGCAGTCTTCAAAGCAGGGTCCGCAATCAGCCCCAGCATTTT
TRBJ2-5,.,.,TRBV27,CASSLLGTKGETQYF,TGTGCCAGCAGTTTATTGGGGACGAAGGGGGAGACCCAGTACTTC
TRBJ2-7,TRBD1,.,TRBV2,CAGQGSGPPYEQYF,TGTGCCGGACAGGGGTCAGGGCCTCCCTACGAGCAGTACTTC
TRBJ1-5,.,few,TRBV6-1,CASSVQGPQHF,TGTGCCAGCAGTGTCCAGGGGCCCCAGCATTTT
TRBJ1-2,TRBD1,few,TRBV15,CATSRDLGQGKLTMGYTF,TGTGCCACCAGCAGAGATCTTGGACAGGGAAAGCTAACTATGGGCTACACCTTC
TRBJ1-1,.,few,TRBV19,CASSSRQRVNTEAFF,TGTGCCAGTAGTAGCCGGCAAAGGGTGAACACTGAAGCTTTCTTT
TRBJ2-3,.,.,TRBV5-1,CASSLNPRTDTQYF,TGCGCCAGCAGCTTGAATCCCCGCACAGATACGCAGTATTTT
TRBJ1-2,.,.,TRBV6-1,CASSGDGGGYGYTF,TGTGCCAGCAGTGGGGACGGCGGGGGCTATGGCTACACCTTC
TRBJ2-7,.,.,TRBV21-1,CASSSLALRSYEQYF,TGTGCCAGCAGCTCCCTAGCCCTAAGGTCCTACGAGCAGTACTTC
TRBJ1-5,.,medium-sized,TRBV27,CASSSRRSGNNQPQHF,TGTGCCAGCAGTTCCCGTCGCTCGGGCAACAATCAGCCCCAGCATTTT
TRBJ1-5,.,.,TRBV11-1,CASSLTFHQPQHF,TGTGCCAGCAGCTTAACCTTCCATCAGCCCCAGCATTTT
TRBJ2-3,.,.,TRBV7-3,CASSLGVSGGVTDTQYF,TGTGCCAGCAGCTTAGGGGTCTCGGGGGGCGTCACAGATACGCAGTATTTT
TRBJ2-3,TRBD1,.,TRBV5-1,CASSLQGGGTDTQYF,TGCGCCAGCAGCTTACAGGGGGGTGGCACAGATACGCAGTATTTT
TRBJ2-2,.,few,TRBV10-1,CASSDRRGRNTGELFF,TGCGCCAGCAGTGACCGTAGAGGACGGAACACCGGGGAGCTGTTTTTT
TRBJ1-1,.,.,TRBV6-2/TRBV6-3,CASSYPQGFGVNTEAFF,TGTGCCAGCAGCTACCCTCAGGGGTTCGGGGTGAACACTGAAGCTTTCTTT
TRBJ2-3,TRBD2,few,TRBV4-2,CASSLEAGGNTDTQYF,TGTGCCAGCAGCCTAGAAGCGGGGGGGAACACAGATACGCAGTATTTT
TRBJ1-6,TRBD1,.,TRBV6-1,CASSDGQGSSPLHF,TGTGCCAGCAGTGACGGACAGGGTTCATCACCCCTCCACTTT
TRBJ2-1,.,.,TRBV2,CASSEGRGNEQFF,TGTGCCAGCAGTGAAGGTCGAGGTAATGAGCAGTTCTTC
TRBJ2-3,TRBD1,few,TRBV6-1,CASRSGQGYTDTQYF,TGTGCCAGCAGATCCGGACAGGGTTACACAGATACGCAGTATTTT
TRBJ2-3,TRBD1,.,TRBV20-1,CSARPGTGGRDTQYF,TGCAGTGCTAGACCCGGGACAGGGGGACGAGATACGCAGTATTTT
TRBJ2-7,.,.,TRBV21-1,CASSKDPFLREGSYEQYF,TGTGCCAGCAGCAAGGATCCCTTTTTGCGGGAGGGTTCCTACGAGCAGTACTTC
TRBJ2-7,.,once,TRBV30,CAWKPRGWTYGQYF,TGTGCCTGGAAGCCGAGGGGGTGGACCTACGGGCAGTACTTC
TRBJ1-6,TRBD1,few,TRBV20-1,CSAREWDSGNSPLHF,TGCAGTGCTAGGGAATGGGACAGTGGTAATTCACCCCTCCACTTT
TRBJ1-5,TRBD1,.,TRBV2,CASNSQGAYQPQHF,TGTGCCAGCAATTCGCAGGGGGCCTATCAGCCCCAGCATTTT
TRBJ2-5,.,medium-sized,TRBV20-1,CSGTGEPQETQYF,TGCAGTGGTACGGGGGAACCACAAGAGACCCAGTACTTC
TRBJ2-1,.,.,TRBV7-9,CASSLRDSSYNEQFF,TGTGCCAGCAGCTTGCGAGACAGCTCCTACAATGAGCAGTTCTTC
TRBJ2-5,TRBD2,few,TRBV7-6,CASSLGATSRQETQYF,TGTGCCAGCAGCTTAGGGGCGACTAGCCGCCAAGAGACCCAGTACTTC
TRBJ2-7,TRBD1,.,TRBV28,CASSFSTGSWGEQYF,TGTGCCAGCAGTTTTTCGACAGGGTCCTGGGGCGAGCAGTACTTC
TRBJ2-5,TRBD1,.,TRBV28,CASNTGVWTQYF,TGTGCCAGCAATACAGGGGTGTGGACCCAGTACTTC
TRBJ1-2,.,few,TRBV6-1,CASSGVAGDQVAYGYTF,TGTGCCAGCAGTGGGGTGGCAGGGGATCAGGTAGCCTATGGCTACACCTTC
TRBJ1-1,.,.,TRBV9,CASSATSGTEAFF,TGTGCCAGCAGCGCCACATCCGGCACTGAAGCTTTCTTT
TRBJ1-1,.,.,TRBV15,CATSRAGDLDTEAFF,TGTGCCACCAGCAGAGCAGGGGATTTGGACACTGAAGCTTTCTTT
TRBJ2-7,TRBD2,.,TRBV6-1,CASTWTSGPYEQYF,TGTGCCAGCACTTGGACTAGCGGGCCCTACGAGCAGTACTTC
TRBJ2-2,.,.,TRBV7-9,CASSPPITGELFF,TGTGCCAGCAGCCCCCCTATCACCGGGGAGCTGTTTTTT
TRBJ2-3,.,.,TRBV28,CASQSTDTQYF,TGTGCCAGCCAAAGCACAGATACGCAGTATTTT
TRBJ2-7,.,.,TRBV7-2,CASSLAIEQYF,TGTGCCAGCAGCTTAGCAATCGAGCAGTACTTC
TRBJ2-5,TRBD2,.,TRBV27,CASSGTSGRQETQYF,TGTGCCAGCAGTGGGACTAGCGGGCGACAAGAGACCCAGTACTTC
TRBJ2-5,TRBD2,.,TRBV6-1,CASRGLAGWGETQYF,TGTGCCAGCAGGGGACTAGCGGGATGGGGAGAGACCCAGTACTTC